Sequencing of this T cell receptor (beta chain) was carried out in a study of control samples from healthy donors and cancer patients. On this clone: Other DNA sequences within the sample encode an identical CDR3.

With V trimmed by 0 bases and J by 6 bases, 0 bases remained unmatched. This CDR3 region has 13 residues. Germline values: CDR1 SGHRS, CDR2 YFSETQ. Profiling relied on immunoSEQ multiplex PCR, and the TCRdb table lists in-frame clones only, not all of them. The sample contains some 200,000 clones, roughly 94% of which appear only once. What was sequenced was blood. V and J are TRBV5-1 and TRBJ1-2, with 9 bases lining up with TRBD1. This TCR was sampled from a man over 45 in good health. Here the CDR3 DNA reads TGCGCCAGCAGCTTGGGACAGGGGGATGGCTACACCTTC. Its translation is CASSLGQGDGYTF.